The 18 T cell receptor beta chains listed next were all sequenced from one sample in a study of T cells after yellow fever vaccination. TCRdb passed the 5' RACE reads through MiXCR, listing each CDR3 protein once. The sample has 13,000 or so distinct CDR3 sequences, under 5.5% seen once. The material was PBMCs, either bulk or a sorted T-cell subset (CD4+, CD8+, memory, or dextramer-sorted; not recorded which), obtained 45 days after the yellow fever booster vaccination. Receptors originate from a man aged 25 to 45 who received the YFV17D yellow fever vaccine.

This clonotype was counted ten times or more. The chain couples TRBV12-3 or TRBV12-4 to TRBJ1-5, with unresolved D. CDR3 length: 14 residues. V was trimmed by 6 bases and J by 5 bases, leaving 14 bases between them. CDR3 amino acids: CASSRNDGYQPQHF. CDR3 DNA: TGTGCCAGCAGCAGAAACGACGGCTATCAGCCCCAGCATTTT.

This clonotype was picked up many times. V and J are TRBV5-1 and TRBJ2-7; D uncertain. The germline V gene has CDR1 SGHRS and CDR2 YFSETQ. The CDR3 spans 15 residues. Trimming cost V 0 bases and J 2 bases, with 12 bases left between them. This CDR3 reads CASSLASDNPYEQYF. Here the CDR3 DNA reads TGCGCCAGCAGCTTGGCCTCCGACAACCCCTACGAGCAGTACTTC.

This clonotype was found many times. The rearrangement joins TRBV12-3 or TRBV12-4 to TRBJ2-7; the D is unclear. The CDR3 length is 15 residues. Trimming stripped 5 bases from V and 0 bases from J, with 14 bases between. CDR3 sequence: CASSHSGPSSYEQYF. The CDR3 DNA follows: TGTGCCAGCAGTCATTCCGGGCCGAGCTCCTACGAGCAGTACTTC.

This clonotype was observed many times. This sequence joins TRBV6-5 and TRBJ1-1, with D perhaps TRBD1 (6 bases). Trimming cost V 2 bases and J 4 bases, with 14 bases left between them. The CDR3 has 15 amino acids. Germline V CDR1 and CDR2: MNHEY, SVGAGI. As DNA, the CDR3 is TGTGCCAGCAGTTACGGAGGGACATGGGGCACTGAAGCTTTCTTT. Its translation is CASSYGGTWGTEAFF.

This clonotype was recorded at least ten times. The chain is built from TRBV7-2 and TRBJ2-7, with 7 bases lining up with TRBD2. CDR3 length equals 14 residues. After removal of 8 bases from V and 7 bases from J, the junction contained 14 bases not matched to a gene. Germline CDR1 SGHTA, CDR2 FQGNSA. The DNA of the CDR3 is TGTGCCAGCGGCCGGGCCCCCCCGGGAGGAGAGCAGTACTTC. It specifies CASGRAPPGGEQYF.

This clonotype showed up many times. This chain connects TRBV2 to TRBJ2-6, with D perhaps TRBD2 (6 bases). This CDR3 is 16 amino acids long. The V end lost 5 bases, the J end lost 3 bases, and 14 bases lay between the germline ends. Germline-derived CDR1 and CDR2 are SNHLY and FYNNEI. CDR3 sequence (DNA): TGTGCCAGCAGTATAGACCCCGGGGGTGGGGCCAACGTCCTGACTTTC. Protein: CASSIDPGGGANVLTF. Variable domain in full (rest from reference TRBV2 and TRBJ2-6): EPEVTQTPSHQVTQMGQEVILRCVPISNHLYFYWYRQILGQKVEFLVSFYNNEISEKSEIFDDQFSVERPDGSNFTLKIRSTKLEDSAMYFCASSIDPGGGANVLTFGAGSRLTVL.

In its sample, this clonotype was seen many times. The rearrangement joins TRBV7-9 to TRBJ2-1; TRBD2 aligns across 8 bases. CDR3 length: 16 amino acids. V was pared by 5 bases and J by 5 bases, with 11 bases of the junction left unmatched. CDR1 is SEHNR and CDR2 is FQNEAQ in the germline V gene (reference sequence). The CDR3 DNA sequence: TGTGCCAGCAGCCCCGAGGGCGGGAGGATCCACAATGAGCAGTTCTTC. Its translation: CASSPEGGRIHNEQFF.

This clonotype has ten or more counts. This likely comes from a read error, as the CDR3 has no conserved phenylalanine or tryptophan at its end. The limits of the CDR3 on the DNA are not certain, so only TCRdb's listed CDR3 is given. V gene TRBV24-1 combines with J gene TRBJ2-5; TRBD1 is the table's D call, not checked against the DNA. The CDR3 spans 8 amino acids, including both terminal residues. Germline CDR1 KGHDR, CDR2 SFDVKD. The chain's CDR3 is CATSGGPA.

This clonotype has at least ten counts. The V and J genes are TRBV2 and TRBJ2-5, with D unclear. V was trimmed by 6 bases and J by 3 bases, leaving 14 bases between them. This CDR3 has 14 residues. Germline values: CDR1 SNHLY, CDR2 FYNNEI. Here the CDR3 DNA reads TGTGCCAGCAGGTCTCTGGTTACGAAAGAGACCCAGTACTTC. This codes for CASRSLVTKETQYF. Supplemented by reference TRBV2 and TRBJ2-5, the full variable domain reads EPEVTQTPSHQVTQMGQEVILRCVPISNHLYFYWYRQILGQKVEFLVSFYNNEISEKSEIFDDQFSVERPDGSNFTLKIRSTKLEDSAMYFCASRSLVTKETQYFGPGTRLLVL.

This clonotype was found many times. The V gene is TRBV12-3 or TRBV12-4, the J gene TRBJ1-1, with D perhaps TRBD1 (6 bases). The CDR3 consists of 15 residues. V lost 5 bases and J lost 4, with 17 bases in between. Written as DNA, the CDR3 is TGTGCCAGCAGTGCAGGGGTGGCGGGTCGCACTGAAGCTTTCTTT. Protein product: CASSAGVAGRTEAFF.

This clonotype has ten or more counts. The chain couples TRBV4-1 to TRBJ1-2; 8 bases map to TRBD1. Looked up from germline, CDR1 is MGHRA and CDR2 is YSYEKL. This CDR3 has 21 residues. V gave up 4 bases and J gave up 2 bases; unmatched junction bases: 24. Written as DNA, the CDR3 is TGCGCCAGCAGCCGCCTCCTGTTATCCGTCGGGACAGGCCGGGGGAACTATGGCTACACCTTC. Its translation is CASSRLLLSVGTGRGNYGYTF.

This clonotype was detected ten times or more. V is TRBV10-3 and J is TRBJ2-3; no firm D call. The V end was cut by 3 bases, the J end by 2 bases, with 3 bases between. The CDR3 has 12 residues. Looked up from germline, CDR1 is ENHRY and CDR2 is SYGVKD. CDR3 bases: TGTGCCATCAGTGAACCCACAGATACGCAGTATTTT. It codes for CAISEPTDTQYF.

This clonotype has just one count. V usage is TRBV2 and J usage is TRBJ2-5; 11 bases are shared with TRBD2. The CDR3 covers 18 residues. Germline lookup yields CDR1 SNHLY and CDR2 FYNNEI. The DNA for the CDR3 is TGTACCCGCAGTGCCCGGACTAGCGGGCCTCCCCGGCGCGAGACCCAGTACTTC. It translates to CTRSARTSGPPRRETQYF. The full variable domain, completed using reference TRBV2 and TRBJ2-5, is EPEVTQTPSHQVTQMGQEVILRCVPISNHLYFYWYRQILGQKVEFLVSFYNNEISEKSEIFDDQFSVERPDGSNFTLKIRSTKLEDSAMYFCTRSARTSGPPRRETQYFGPGTRLLVL.

This clonotype was picked up a small number of times. This rearrangement joins TRBV7-9 to TRBJ2-7, with TRBD2 as a possible D gene (6 bases). Trimming took 8 bases from V and 3 from J, leaving 11 bases between them. The CDR3 runs 12 residues. Germline V gives CDR1 SEHNR, CDR2 FQNEAQ (reference sequence). This CDR3 reads CASGRSGYEQYF. DNA for the CDR3: TGTGCCAGCGGGAGGTCTGGCTACGAGCAGTACTTC.

This clonotype has ten or more counts. The chain uses TRBV30 and TRBJ1-4; 7 bases are a match to TRBD1. Germline V CDR1 and CDR2: GTSNPN, SVGIG (reference sequence). V trimming: 6 bases; J trimming: 7 bases; junction bases outside the gene matches: 11. CDR3 length: 14 amino acids. The CDR3 DNA reads as TGTGCCTGCAGGAGACAGGGAGAGGCTGAAAAACTGTTTTTT. The encoded protein is CACRRQGEAEKLFF.

This clonotype was detected ten times or more. This rearrangement joins TRBV6-5 to TRBJ1-5; D gene unclear. Germline lookup yields CDR1 MNHEY and CDR2 SVGAGI. The V end lost 6 bases, the J end lost 6 bases, and 12 bases lay between the germline ends. The CDR3 extends over 13 amino acids. The CDR3 region has the DNA TGTGCCAGCAGGGCAGGAGTCGTTCAGCCCCAGCATTTT. It is translated as CASRAGVVQPQHF.

The V call is TRBV5-6, the J call TRBJ1-1; unclear D gene. V was cut by 8 bases and J by 0 bases, with 23 bases left in between. The CDR3 sequence is 17 residues long. CDR1 and CDR2 from the germline V gene are SGHDT and YYEEEE. CDR3 sequence (DNA): TGTGCCAGGGGCCTCGGGCTCCTCAGCTCCATGAACACTGAAGCTTTCTTT. It translates to CARGLGLLSSMNTEAFF.

This clonotype was detected many times. V and J are TRBV20-1 and TRBJ2-1; 7 bases are a match to TRBD2. The CDR3 totals 14 residues. Germline CDR1 and CDR2: DFQATT and SNEGSKA (reference sequence). V lost 6 bases to trimming and J lost 0 bases; unmatched junction nucleotides: 5. CDR3 coding DNA: TGCAGTGCCCAAAGCGGGGCCTCCTACAATGAGCAGTTCTTC. It codes for CSAQSGASYNEQFF.